Sequencing of this TCR beta chain was carried out in a study of shared clonotypes between healthy human individuals. Broader study findings: Generation probability values for non-shared clonotypes were lower than those for clonotypes shared by all four donors.

Genomic DNA of each subset was evenly split across several immunoSEQ plates. The data were produced by immunoSEQ multiplex PCR, yet TCRdb's version contains in-frame clones alone and is incomplete. The sample lists over a million clones; more than 95% were seen once. V was clipped by 4 bases and J by 3 bases; unmatched bases: 14. In germline, CDR1 is SGHRS, CDR2 YFSETQ. The CDR3 is 17 residues long. In the case of this clone: The antigen remains unidentified.

The donors, all of them Caucasian adults, lived in Nashville, Tennessee. The rearrangement uses TRBV5-1 and TRBJ2-7; 9 nucleotides align to TRBD1. This TCR was recovered from a man aged 30 to 45 in good health. The source material was naive CD4+ T cells sorted from blood. The subset here: CD45RA+ positively selected. CDR3 residues: CASSPGTGLGLNYEQYF. The CDR3 DNA reads as TGCGCCAGCAGCCCGGGGACAGGGTTGGGGTTAAACTACGAGCAGTACTTC.